The text below deals with one TCR beta chain. Its antigen is unidentified. One entry per CDR3 protein results from TCRdb running MiXCR on the reads. Of 750,000 to 950,000 distinct CDR3 sequences in the sample, just under 30% are singletons; the top ten hold around 13%. This specimen belongs to a study of T cell repertoires in cytomegalovirus infection. About the study: Researchers turned to recently identified HLA-C-restricted CMV epitopes as well as well-studied HLA-B-restricted ones. In public TCR beta signatures, there were indications of both CMV infection and matching HLA type.

The V and J ends lost 0 bases and 2 bases, in that order; junction bases with no gene match: 5. CDR3 length: 16 amino acids. Germline lookup yields CDR1 MNHEY and CDR2 SVGAGI. Findings and limits, study-wide: HLA-C-restricted CMV-specific TCR beta clonotypes were dominant in the ex vivo response. Identification of carriers of CMV plus the relevant HLA was performed using cumulative public TCR beta family frequency.

This specimen was cultured CD8+ T cells from PBMCs, taken from culture after CMV antigen stimulation. This receptor was identified in a human donor in good health (CMV status not recorded). Some clones in this sample may be carry-over from other donors' samples. The chain has TRBV6-5 and TRBJ2-3; 7 bases align to TRBD2. The CDR3 is CASSYSGGWHTDTQYF. CDR3 nucleotides: TGTGCCAGCAGTTACTCGGGGGGGTGGCACACAGATACGCAGTATTTT.